Below, one T cell receptor beta chain is given with its context. Its matching antigen is unknown. One end of the junction fails to match germline, which may point to a read error. The sample originates from a study of CD8+ T cells in alopecia areata. Study-wide results and caveats: With just one nonresponder, it is still uncertain whether baseline CD8+ expansion relates to response. Under tofacitinib, numerous expanded lesional clonotypes remained detectable in scalp and blood.

The treatment denotes: oral pan-JAK inhibitor, 5-10 mg twice daily. From alopecia areata patients, lesional scalp punch biopsies and peripheral blood were collected. Once RNA had been extracted, it was reverse transcribed into cDNA to act as the sequencing template. The method was immunoSEQ multiplex PCR; TCRdb's version includes in-frame clones alone and lacks a portion of them. The sample comprises about 120,000 clones, 53% of which are singletons, and just over 0.45% rests with the top ten. The CDR3 has 11 residues. CDR1 and CDR2 from the germline V gene are GTSNPN and SVGIG (reference sequence). This clonotype was obtained from a human donor with alopecia areata. The starting material was CD4+ T cells sorted from blood, obtained at week 4, from a patient treated with tofacitinib. The chain is built from TRBV30 and TRBJ2-2; D is ambiguous. CDR3 amino acids: CAWSVETLKIF. The DNA of the CDR3 is TGTGCCTGGAGTGTCGAGACATTGAAGATTTTT.